This TCR beta chain was captured in a study of shared clonotypes between healthy human individuals. Study-level information: A couple of female and a few male donors aged 18 to 49 were enrolled. Study conclusions and caveats: Some naive CD4 clonotypes, around 4.9%, turned up in common across four donors.

CD45RO-negative, CCR7-positively selected cells formed the naive CD8 fraction, excluding terminally differentiated effector memory CD45RA+ cells. Donors included only healthy HIV-negative adults lacking recent acute infections or vaccinations. CDR1 is SNHLY and CDR2 is FYNNEI in the germline V gene. The CDR3 runs to 14 residues. Germline trimming cut 2 bases from V and 1 base from J; bases unmatched to any gene: 1. Here immunoSEQ multiplex PCR was the method, and the copy in TCRdb shows in-frame clones only, minus some. The sample lists over 2,000,000 clones; 93% were seen once. For this clone: Antigen: not known.

The sequence was obtained from a man younger than 35 in good health. Some clones in this sample may be carry-over from other donors' samples. The sample consisted of naive CD8+ T cells from PBMCs. The J gene is TRBJ1-2, the V gene TRBV2, with TRBD1 identical over 7 bases. The CDR3 reads CASSEWDSNYGYTF. CDR3 nucleotides: TGTGCCAGCAGTGAATGGGACAGTAACTATGGCTACACCTTC.